Below, 18 T cell receptor beta chains from the same sample are listed, as sequenced in a study of tumor-infiltrating lymphocytes in primary liver carcinoma. TCR beta cDNA came from about 500 ng total RNA, primed with a constant-region primer. ARM-PCR was slightly modified, and three nested multiplex PCR rounds with it gave rise to the TCR beta libraries. In the first two PCR rounds, TRBV1-TRBV30 forward primers were paired with a C-beta reverse primer, and each round lasted about 9 cycles. TCRdb analysed the multiplex PCR reads with MiXCR anew, one entry per CDR3 protein. The sample has about 320,000 distinct CDR3 sequences, 65% seen once. Unsorted whole blood supplied the blood RNA, and germline DNA was isolated too. The source material was peripheral blood. The receptors were sampled from a man aged 35-49 years with primary liver carcinoma and hepatitis B virus infection.

The V gene is TRBV11-2, the J gene TRBJ1-3; D is uncertain. Germline loops: CDR1 SGHAT, CDR2 FQNNGV. The CDR3 contains 17 residues. With 6 bases removed from V and 2 bases from J, the gap between germline ends came to 20 bases. Here the CDR3 reads CASSLNLQEVTGNTIYF. For the CDR3, the DNA is TGTGCCAGCAGTCTCAATCTCCAGGAGGTGACTGGAAACACCATATATTTT.

V is TRBV5-1 and J is TRBJ2-7; possibly TRBD1 or TRBD2 for D (5 bases each). Per germline, CDR1 SGHRS and CDR2 YFSETQ. The germline V and J ends were trimmed by 5 bases and 7 bases, with 16 bases remaining between them. The CDR3 totals 13 residues. The CDR3 sequence is CASSRESWGEQYF. The CDR3 DNA is TGCGCCAGCAGTCGAGAGTCTTGGGGGGAGCAGTACTTC.

To note about this clonotype: A much larger clone differs by one base, so this may be a read error. This rearrangement joins TRBV12-3 or TRBV12-4 to TRBJ2-5, with D possibly matching TRBD1 (7 bases). This CDR3 contains 14 residues. The CDR3 DNA follows: TGTGCCAGCAGGCAGGACAGGCCGGGGGAGACCAAGTACTTC. This translates into CASRQDRPGETKYF.

As to this clonotype: A much larger clone differs by one base, so this may be a read error. The gene calls are TRBV6-2 or TRBV6-3 and TRBJ1-1; maybe TRBD1 (6 bases). The CDR3 covers 12 residues. Germline assignment: CDR1 MNHEY and CDR2 SVGEGT. This CDR3 reads CTSSYSGATAFF. The CDR3, as DNA: TGTACCAGCAGTTACTCAGGGGCGACAGCTTTCTTT.

In regard to this clonotype: A read error may produce the germline difference seen at one junction end. V usage is TRBV29-1 and J usage is TRBJ1-2; D remains ambiguous. Germline-derived CDR1 and CDR2 are SQVTM and ANQGSEA. This CDR3 has 14 amino acids. CDR3 nucleotides: TGCAGCGTTAAAGAGGGCCGTAGGTCATACGGCTACACCTTC. This codes for CSVKEGRRSYGYTF. Drawing the rest from reference TRBV29-1 and TRBJ1-2, the complete variable domain is SAVISQKPSRDICQRGTSLTIQCQVDSQVTMMFWYRQQPGQSLTLIATANQGSEATYESGFVIDKFPISRPNLTFSTLTVSNMSPEDSSIYLCSVKEGRRSYGYTFGSGTRLTVV.

The genes are TRBV10-3 and TRBJ1-3; D is perhaps TRBD1 (5 bases). CDR3 size: 16 residues. The germline gives CDR1 ENHRY, CDR2 SYGVKD. V was cut by 7 bases and J by 0 bases, with 16 bases left in between. CDR3 coding DNA: TGTGCCATCACCTGGGGACGGGGTATCTCTGGAAACACCATATATTTT. It yields the protein CAITWGRGISGNTIYF.

CDR3 loop: CASRRGPGSRQDAEAFF. Here the CDR3 DNA reads TGTGCCAGCAGGAGGGGACCCGGGAGCCGACAGGACGCTGAAGCTTTCTTT. The chain uses TRBV25-1 and TRBJ1-1; perhaps TRBD1 as D (6 bases). Per the germline V gene, CDR1 is MGHDK and CDR2 is SYGVNS. The CDR3 contains 17 residues. V was clipped by 6 bases and J by 6 bases, with 26 bases between them.

In its sample, this clonotype was seen many times. This chain connects TRBV6-1 to TRBJ1-2; a possible D gene is TRBD1 (6 bases). V gave up 6 bases and J gave up 7 bases, with 18 bases separating them. The CDR3 covers 14 residues. Germline-derived CDR1 and CDR2 are MNHNS and SASEGT. CDR3 DNA sequence: TGTGCCAGCAGGGCCGGGACACCGGATGGTGGCTACACCTTC. This sequence encodes CASRAGTPDGGYTF.

To note about this clonotype: Since a much larger clone is just one base distant, this may be a read error. The genes are TRBV6-1 and TRBJ1-5; perhaps TRBD1 as D (5 bases). This CDR3 region has 17 residues. In germline, CDR1 is MNHNS, CDR2 SASEGT. CDR3 nucleotides: TGTGCCAGCAGTGAACGCCCAGGGTCAAGAGGTAATCATCCCCAGCATTTT. It translates to CASSERPGSRGNHPQHF.

The V and J genes are TRBV5-1 and TRBJ2-1; weak D call: TRBD1 (7 bases). The CDR3 is 14 amino acids. V was pared by 5 bases and J by 8 bases, with 17 bases between. The V gene's germline CDR1 is SGHRS and CDR2 YFSETQ. The DNA of the CDR3 is TGCGCCAGCAGTTCCAGGGGGGATGGCGATGAGCAGTTCTTC. Translation gives CASSSRGDGDEQFF. Variable domain in full (rest from reference TRBV5-1 and TRBJ2-1): KAGVTQTPRYLIKTRGQQVTLSCSPISGHRSVSWYQQTPGQGLQFLFEYFSETQRNKGNFPGRFSGRQFSNSRSEMNVSTLELGDSALYLCASSSRGDGDEQFFGPGTRLTVL.

Concerning this clonotype itself: Its ends do not fully match the called genes, so a read error is possible. V gene TRBV4-2 combines with J gene TRBJ2-2; tentatively, D is TRBD2 (6 bases). The V gene's germline CDR1 is LGHNA and CDR2 YNFKEQ. The CDR3 covers 15 residues. CDR3 protein: CAGSQVRLGGGELFF. In DNA form, the CDR3 reads TGTGCCGGCAGCCAGGTGCGACTCGGAGGCGGGGAGTTGTTTTTT.

For this clonotype: The junction and the germline gene differ at one end; a read error may be behind it. J is TRBJ2-3 and V is TRBV12-3 or TRBV12-4, with a tentative D call TRBD1 (5 bases). The CDR3 consists of 14 residues. The CDR3 nucleotides are TGTGCCAGCAGTTTTGGCCTGACGACAGATAAGCAGTATTTT. As protein: CASSFGLTTDKQYF.

A remark on this clonotype: Germline is not matched at one junction end, which may reflect a read error. The chain combines TRBV4-2 with TRBJ1-4; the match to TRBD1 covers 7 bases. Germline CDR1 and CDR2: LGHNA and YNFKEQ. There are 14 residues in the CDR3. As DNA, the CDR3 is TGTACCAGCAGCCACGGACAGGTGGAGGAAAAACTGTTTTTT. Residues: CTSSHGQVEEKLFF.

This clonotype has more than one count but fewer than ten. This CDR3 is CASSAQGADTQYF. In DNA form, the CDR3 reads TGTGCCAGCAGCGCCCAGGGGGCAGATACGCAGTATTTT. V and J are TRBV7-3 and TRBJ2-3, with 7 positions matching TRBD1. Germline lookup yields CDR1 SGHTA and CDR2 FQGTGA. V gave up 5 bases and J gave up 4 bases; unmatched junction bases: 3. The CDR3 is 13 residues long.

This clonotype showed up just once. Germline and junction disagree at one end, which may indicate a read error. The rearrangement uses TRBV5-1 and TRBJ2-1, with D perhaps matching TRBD2 (5 bases). CDR3 length equals 15 residues. Looked up from germline, CDR1 is SGHRS and CDR2 is YFSETQ. The CDR3 region has the DNA TGCGCCAACAGCTTGTTACTAGTGGGAGAGGGTGAGCAGTTCTTC. It translates to CANSLLLVGEGEQFF.

This clonotype was observed a few times. The V call is TRBV5-6, the J call TRBJ2-7; no firm D call. Germline CDR1 and CDR2: SGHDT and YYEEEE. The CDR3 runs 14 residues. Trimming left V 4 bases short and J 0 bases short, with 11 bases between. The CDR3, as DNA: TGTGCCAGCAGCCTGGACGTAAGCTCCTACGAGCAGTACTTC. It codes for CASSLDVSSYEQYF.

This chain links TRBV11-1 with TRBJ2-1; possible D gene TRBD1, 5 bases. Germline lookup yields CDR1 SGHAT and CDR2 FQDESV (reference sequence). V gave up 9 bases and J gave up 9 bases, with 18 bases separating them. This CDR3 is 13 amino acids long. For the CDR3, the DNA is TGTGCCAGGAGCCCACCTAGGGGCGGTGAGCAGTTCTTC. This translates into CARSPPRGGEQFF.

On this clonotype itself: With a much larger clone just one base away, this may be a read error. The rearrangement uses TRBV6-5 and TRBJ2-7; D is perhaps TRBD1 (5 bases). The germline V gene has CDR1 MNHEY and CDR2 SVGAGI. The CDR3 is 13 residues long. The V gene lost 6 bases and the J gene lost 6 bases, with 15 bases spanning the gap. CDR3 sequence reads: CASRGTGNGEQYF. In nucleotides, the CDR3 is TGTGCCAGCAGAGGAACAGGCAATGGCGAGCAGTACTTC.